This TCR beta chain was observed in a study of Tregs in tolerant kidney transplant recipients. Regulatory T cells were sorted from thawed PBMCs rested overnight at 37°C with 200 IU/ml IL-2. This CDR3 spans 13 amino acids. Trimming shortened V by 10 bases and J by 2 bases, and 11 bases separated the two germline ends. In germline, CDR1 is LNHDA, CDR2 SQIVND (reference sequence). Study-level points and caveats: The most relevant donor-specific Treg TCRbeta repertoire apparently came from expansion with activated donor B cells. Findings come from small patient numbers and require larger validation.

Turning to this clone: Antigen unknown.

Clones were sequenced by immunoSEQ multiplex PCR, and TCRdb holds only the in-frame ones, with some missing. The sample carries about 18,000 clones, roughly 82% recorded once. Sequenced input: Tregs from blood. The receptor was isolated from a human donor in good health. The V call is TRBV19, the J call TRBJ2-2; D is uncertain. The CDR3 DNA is TGTGCCACTTCGAGCGCTAACACCGGGGAGCTGTTTTTT. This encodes CATSSANTGELFF.